The TCR beta chain described here comes from a study of cytomegalovirus exposure and HLA in healthy donors. Primers for the PCR totalled 60 Vbeta and 13 Jbeta. Per the authors' pipeline: In a later analysis, the count reached 74 million or so unique TCR beta chains, with roughly 12 million shared. Profiling relied on immunoSEQ multiplex PCR, and the TCRdb table lists in-frame clones only, not all of them. V and J calls and clone size are copied from that table; D and trimming were computed from the DNA. The sample consists of over 95,000 clones, over 60% of them appearing once. The germline CDR1 and CDR2 sequences are MNHNS and SASEGT. Unmatched junction bases numbered 7, after V lost 7 bases and J lost 1 base. The CDR3 spans 14 residues. Regarding the study as a whole: Earlier results showed most TCR beta V segments being productive about 90% or about 30% of the time. A few CMV-associated chains proved CMV antigen-specific in vitro. Rare TCR sequences predominated, though certain public TCRs were found in many donors.

In this sample, this clone turned up once. What it binds is unknown. This receptor was identified in a man in his forties in good health and CMV-seropositive. Material: PBMCs. This sequence joins TRBV6-1 and TRBJ2-7, with 7 bases identical to TRBD1. The CDR3 reads CASTRDRDSYEQYF. In nucleotides, the CDR3 is TGTGCCAGCACCCGGGACAGAGATTCCTACGAGCAGTACTTC.